This is a list of T cell receptor beta chains from one sample in a study of T cells in localized non-small cell lung cancer. Sequencing was performed with immunoSEQ multiplex PCR; in TCRdb, only in-frame clones are kept and a portion is missing. Here the sample spans almost 20,000 clones, approximately 91% being singletons. Sequencing used peripheral blood, obtained before any cancer treatment. The receptors originated from a man aged 40 to 75 with stage I lung adenocarcinoma. CDR3s include the opening cysteine and the closing phenylalanine or tryptophan. A D gene is named only where the DNA matches it firmly. Clone size is given for some rows only: seen once, a few or many times, or a class if the clone is expanded.

d_call j_call clone_size v_call cdr3_aa cdr3_nt
- TRBJ2-1 - TRBV6-1 CASRLGPVGEQFF TGTGCCAGCCGACTAGGTCCAGTAGGTGAGCAGTTCTTC
TRBD2 TRBJ2-3 - TRBV7-3 CASSPLAGSTDTQYF TGTGCCAGCAGCCCCCTAGCGGGCAGCACAGATACGCAGTATTTT
- TRBJ1-2 - TRBV4-1 CASSQELTVPYGYTF TGCGCCAGCAGCCAAGAGTTGACGGTGCCCTATGGCTACACCTTC
TRBD1 TRBJ1-5 - TRBV7-9 CASSRTGGAGQPQHF TGTGCCAGCAGCAGGACAGGGGGCGCTGGGCAGCCCCAGCATTTT
TRBD2 TRBJ2-1 - TRBV18 CASSPATGGYNEQFF TGTGCCAGCTCACCAGCAACGGGAGGGTACAATGAGCAGTTCTTC
TRBD1 TRBJ1-6 - TRBV4-2 CASSQVNRGRYNSPLHF TGTGCCAGCAGCCAAGTGAACAGGGGCCGATATAATTCACCCCTCCACTTT
- TRBJ2-7 - TRBV19 CASSTGVSYEQYF TGTGCCAGTAGTACAGGGGTTTCCTACGAGCAGTACTTC
- TRBJ1-1 few TRBV19 CASSYNLGTEAFF TGTGCCAGTAGTTACAATCTGGGAACTGAAGCTTTCTTT
TRBD1 TRBJ2-1 - TRBV27 CASNGQGMHNEQFF TGTGCCAGCAATGGACAGGGGATGCACAATGAGCAGTTCTTC
TRBD1 TRBJ1-3 - TRBV19 CASSARQGARGNTIYF TGTGCCAGTAGTGCCCGACAGGGGGCTCGTGGAAACACCATATATTTT
TRBD1 TRBJ2-4 - TRBV9 CASSGRQGENIQYF TGTGCCAGCAGCGGTCGACAGGGAGAAAACATTCAGTACTTC
- TRBJ2-3 - TRBV6-5 CASSYVGTDTQYF TGTGCCAGCAGTTACGTCGGCACAGATACGCAGTATTTT
- TRBJ1-2 - TRBV5-6 CASSPGGGLPTSYGYTF TGTGCCAGCAGCCCCGGGGGAGGTCTCCCCACCAGCTATGGCTACACCTTC
TRBD2 TRBJ2-3 - TRBV11-2 CASSPGTTYADTQYF TGTGCCAGCAGCCCCGGGACTACTTACGCAGATACGCAGTATTTT
- TRBJ1-1 - TRBV27 CASSFYRDTEAFF TGTGCCAGCAGTTTTTACAGGGACACTGAAGCTTTCTTT
- TRBJ1-5 - TRBV4-2 CASSPQPDTGVRAQHF TGTGCCAGCAGCCCTCAACCCGACACCGGAGTTCGGGCCCAGCATTTT
TRBD2 TRBJ2-1 - TRBV4-1 CASSQGLAGGLNNEQFF TGCGCCAGCAGCCAGGGACTAGCGGGGGGCCTTAACAATGAGCAGTTCTTC
TRBD2 TRBJ2-7 once TRBV11-2 CASSSRRGGSYEQYF TGTGCCAGCAGCTCCCGGCGGGGGGGATCCTACGAGCAGTACTTC
- TRBJ2-1 once TRBV7-9 CASSSTTGTEQFF TGTGCCAGCAGCTCGACAACAGGGACGGAGCAGTTCTTC
- TRBJ1-2 - TRBV27 CASGLGNYGYTF TGTGCCAGCGGACTGGGAAACTATGGCTACACCTTC
- TRBJ1-2 few TRBV28 CASSSRPVQTGYTF TGTGCCAGCAGTTCGCGCCCTGTACAGACCGGCTACACCTTC
- TRBJ1-6 - TRBV27 CASSLSGVGPLHF TGTGCCAGCAGTTTATCCGGGGTAGGCCCCCTCCACTTT
TRBD1 TRBJ1-5 - TRBV6-6 CASTQTGVPQPQHF TGTGCCAGCACCCAGACAGGGGTGCCTCAGCCCCAGCATTTT
TRBD1 TRBJ1-1 - TRBV18 CASSSGQGLDTEAFF TGTGCCAGCTCATCCGGACAGGGTTTGGACACTGAAGCTTTCTTT
TRBD2 TRBJ2-2 - TRBV7-2 CATTPQLAGTGELFF TGTGCCACCACCCCCCAACTAGCGGGGACCGGGGAGCTGTTTTTT
TRBD2 TRBJ2-1 - TRBV27 CASSEAGVKSGEQFF TGTGCCAGCAGTGAGGCGGGAGTAAAGTCGGGTGAGCAGTTCTTC
- TRBJ2-2 - TRBV29-1 CSVVFSQTSTGELFF TGCAGCGTTGTCTTTTCACAGACCTCCACCGGGGAGCTGTTTTTT
- TRBJ1-6 - TRBV5-4 CASSSWKGTYNSPLHF TGTGCCAGCAGCTCATGGAAAGGGACTTATAATTCACCCCTCCACTTT
- TRBJ2-3 - TRBV18 CASSPFGGSTDTQYF TGTGCCAGCTCACCGTTTGGGGGTAGCACAGATACGCAGTATTTT
- TRBJ1-2 - TRBV11-2 CASSDGSNYGYTF TGTGCCAGCAGCGATGGCTCTAACTATGGCTACACCTTC
TRBD1 TRBJ2-1 - TRBV6-5 CASSQTGNGYNEQFF TGTGCCAGCAGTCAGACAGGGAACGGGTACAATGAGCAGTTCTTC
- TRBJ2-7 - TRBV29-1 CSVARGAYEQYF TGCAGCGTTGCTAGGGGAGCGTACGAGCAGTACTTC
- TRBJ2-2 - TRBV4-2 CASRQASYNTGELFF TGTGCCAGCAGGCAGGCATCCTATAACACCGGGGAGCTGTTTTTT
- TRBJ2-3 - TRBV7-2 CASSLKRGYTDTQYF TGTGCCAGCAGCTTAAAACGGGGTTACACAGATACGCAGTATTTT
TRBD1 TRBJ1-1 - TRBV19 CASSHTGTGVTEAFF TGTGCCAGTAGTCATACCGGGACAGGGGTCACTGAAGCTTTCTTT
- TRBJ2-6 once TRBV30 CAWSFDFSGANVLTF TGTGCCTGGAGTTTTGACTTCTCTGGGGCCAACGTCCTGACTTTC
- TRBJ2-2 - TRBV5-6 CASSLGETRLKGGELFF TGTGCCAGCAGCTTGGGGGAGACTCGCCTCAAGGGCGGGGAGCTGTTTTTT
- TRBJ1-1 few TRBV28 CASSLTERAFF TGTGCCAGCAGTTTAACGGAGAGAGCTTTCTTT
- TRBJ2-1 - TRBV7-8 CASSLEGPSEQFF TGTGCCAGCAGCTTAGAGGGGCCGAGTGAGCAGTTCTTC
- TRBJ2-7 once TRBV2 CASSEFWNKNYEQYF TGTGCCAGCAGTGAATTTTGGAACAAAAACTACGAGCAGTACTTC
TRBD2 TRBJ2-2 - TRBV30 CACTLAGGTGELFF TGTGCCTGTACTTTAGCGGGGGGTACCGGGGAGCTGTTTTTT
- TRBJ2-7 - TRBV6-5 CASSYASGGNDEQYF TGTGCCAGCAGTTACGCTTCCGGGGGCAACGACGAGCAGTACTTC
- TRBJ2-5 - TRBV28 CASRRGGTGKETQYF TGTGCCAGCAGACGGGGGGGGACAGGGAAAGAGACCCAGTACTTC
- TRBJ2-3 - TRBV2 CASNDREARDTQYF TGTGCCAGCAACGACAGGGAGGCCCGAGATACGCAGTATTTT
- TRBJ1-2 - TRBV7-2 CASSLGGRPRDYGYTF TGTGCCAGCAGCTTAGGGGGCAGGCCTAGGGACTATGGCTACACCTTC
- TRBJ2-5 - TRBV5-1 CASRTGAGGPQETQYF TGCGCCAGCAGGACAGGGGCGGGAGGCCCTCAAGAGACCCAGTACTTC
- TRBJ1-4 - TRBV19 CASSLRTSLGEKLFF TGTGCCAGTAGTTTACGTACCTCATTGGGTGAAAAACTGTTTTTT
TRBD2 TRBJ2-1 - TRBV10-1 CASTGTSGSVEQFF TGCGCCAGCACCGGGACTAGCGGGAGTGTTGAGCAGTTCTTC
- TRBJ1-1 once TRBV4-1 CASSLQDGGVTEAFF TGCGCCAGCAGCCTACAAGATGGGGGAGTAACTGAAGCTTTCTTT
- TRBJ1-6 - TRBV2 CASSNFEGRNSPLHF TGTGCCAGCAGTAACTTTGAGGGACGGAATTCACCCCTCCACTTT
TRBD2 TRBJ2-2 once TRBV5-6 CASRGGRTGELFF TGTGCCAGCCGGGGGGGGCGAACCGGGGAGCTGTTTTTT
- TRBJ2-3 - TRBV9 CASSAQNF TGTGCCAGCAGCGCCCAAAATTTT
- TRBJ1-3 few TRBV2 CASRSGFSGNTIYF TGTGCCAGCAGGTCGGGGTTCTCTGGAAACACCATATATTTT
- TRBJ2-2 - TRBV19 CASSARGWPNTGELFF TGTGCCAGTAGTGCCCGCGGCTGGCCGAACACCGGGGAGCTGTTTTTT
- TRBJ2-5 - TRBV18 CASSPDPGETQYF TGTGCCAGCTCACCAGACCCGGGGGAGACCCAGTACTTC
- TRBJ1-2 - TRBV2 CASPTGRSYEANYGYTF TGTGCCTCGCCGACGGGACGATCTTACGAAGCTAACTATGGCTACACCTTC
- TRBJ2-3 - TRBV6-1 CACSFGRGLGDTQYF TGTGCCTGCTCTTTTGGCAGGGGTTTAGGGGATACGCAGTATTTT
- TRBJ2-7 - TRBV27 CASSPMMGLGGEQYF TGTGCCAGCAGTCCCATGATGGGATTAGGGGGCGAGCAGTACTTC